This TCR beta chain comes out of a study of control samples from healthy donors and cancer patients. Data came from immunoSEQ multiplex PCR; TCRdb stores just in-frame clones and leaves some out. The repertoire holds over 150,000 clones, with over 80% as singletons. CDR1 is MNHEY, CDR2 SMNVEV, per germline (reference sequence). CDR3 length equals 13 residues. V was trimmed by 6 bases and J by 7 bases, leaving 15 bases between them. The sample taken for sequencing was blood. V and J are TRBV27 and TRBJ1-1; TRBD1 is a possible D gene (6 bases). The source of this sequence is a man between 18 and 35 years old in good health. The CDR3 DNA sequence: TGTGCCAGCAGAGGCTCCGGACAGAATGAAGCTTTCTTT. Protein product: CASRGSGQNEAFF.